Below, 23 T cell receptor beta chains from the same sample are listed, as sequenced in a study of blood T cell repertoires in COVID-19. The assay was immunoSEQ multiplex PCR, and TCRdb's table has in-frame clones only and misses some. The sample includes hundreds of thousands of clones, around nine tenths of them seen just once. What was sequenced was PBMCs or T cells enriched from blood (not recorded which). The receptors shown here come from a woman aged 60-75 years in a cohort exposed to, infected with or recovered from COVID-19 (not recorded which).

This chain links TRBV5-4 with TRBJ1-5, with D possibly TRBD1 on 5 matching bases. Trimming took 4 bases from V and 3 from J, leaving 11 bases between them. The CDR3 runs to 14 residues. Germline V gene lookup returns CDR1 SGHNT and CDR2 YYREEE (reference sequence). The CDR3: CASSRGRANQPQHF. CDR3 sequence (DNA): TGTGCCAGCAGCCGGGGGAGGGCCAATCAGCCCCAGCATTTT.

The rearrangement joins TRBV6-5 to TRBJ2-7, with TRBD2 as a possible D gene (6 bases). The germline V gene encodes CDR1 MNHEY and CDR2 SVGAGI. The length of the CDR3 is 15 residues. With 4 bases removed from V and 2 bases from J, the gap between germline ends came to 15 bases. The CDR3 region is CASSWVAGFPYEQYF. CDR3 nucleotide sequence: TGTGCCAGCAGTTGGGTGGCGGGGTTTCCCTACGAGCAGTACTTC.

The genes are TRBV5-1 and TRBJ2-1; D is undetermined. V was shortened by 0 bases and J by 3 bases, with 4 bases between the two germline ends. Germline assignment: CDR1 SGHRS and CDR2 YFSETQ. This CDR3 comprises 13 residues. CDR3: CASSLVGYNEQFF. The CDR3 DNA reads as TGCGCCAGCAGCTTGGTCGGCTACAATGAGCAGTTCTTC.

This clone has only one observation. The CDR3 DNA is TGTGCCAGCAGCTTAGGACCCGACAGGGTGAGGAATTCACCCCTCCACTTT. This gives the protein CASSLGPDRVRNSPLHF. The chain has TRBV13 and TRBJ1-6, with 7 nucleotides matching TRBD1. This CDR3 region has 17 residues. Germline trimming cut 0 bases from V and 7 bases from J; bases unmatched to any gene: 9. The germline gives CDR1 PRHDT, CDR2 FYEKMQ (reference sequence). The variable domain in full, completed from reference TRBV13 and TRBJ1-6, reads AAGVIQSPRHLIKEKRETATLKCYPIPRHDTVYWYQQGPGQDPQFLISFYEKMQSDKGSIPDRFSAQQFSDYHSELNMSSLELGDSALYFCASSLGPDRVRNSPLHFGNGTRLTVT.

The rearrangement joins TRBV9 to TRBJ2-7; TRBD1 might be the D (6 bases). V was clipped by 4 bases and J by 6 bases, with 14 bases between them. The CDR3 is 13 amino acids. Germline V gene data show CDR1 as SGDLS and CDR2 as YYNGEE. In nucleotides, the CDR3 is TGTGCCAGCAGCAGCGACACAGGGAGCGAGCAGTACTTC. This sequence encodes CASSSDTGSEQYF.

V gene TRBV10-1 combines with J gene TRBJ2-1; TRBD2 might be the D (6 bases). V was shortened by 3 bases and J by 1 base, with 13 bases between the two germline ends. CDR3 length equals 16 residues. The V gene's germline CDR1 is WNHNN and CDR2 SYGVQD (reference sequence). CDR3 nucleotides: TGCGCCAGCAGTGACCTACTAGCAACGTCCTACAATGAGCAGTTCTTC. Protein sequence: CASSDLLATSYNEQFF.

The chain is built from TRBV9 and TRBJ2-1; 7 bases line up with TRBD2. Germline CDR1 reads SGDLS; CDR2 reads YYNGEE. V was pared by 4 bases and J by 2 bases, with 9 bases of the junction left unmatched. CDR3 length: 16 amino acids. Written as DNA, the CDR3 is TGTGCCAGCAGCCCGAGTAGTCTAGCGGCCTACAATGAGCAGTTCTTC. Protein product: CASSPSSLAAYNEQFF.

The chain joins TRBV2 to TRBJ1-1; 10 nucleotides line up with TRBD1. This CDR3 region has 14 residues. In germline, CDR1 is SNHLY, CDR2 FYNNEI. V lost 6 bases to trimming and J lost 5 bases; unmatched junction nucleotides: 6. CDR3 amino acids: CASSNDRGRTEAFF. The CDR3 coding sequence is TGTGCCAGCAGCAACGACAGGGGGCGTACTGAAGCTTTCTTT. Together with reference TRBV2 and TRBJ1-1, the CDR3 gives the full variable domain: EPEVTQTPSHQVTQMGQEVILRCVPISNHLYFYWYRQILGQKVEFLVSFYNNEISEKSEIFDDQFSVERPDGSNFTLKIRSTKLEDSAMYFCASSNDRGRTEAFFGQGTRLTVV.

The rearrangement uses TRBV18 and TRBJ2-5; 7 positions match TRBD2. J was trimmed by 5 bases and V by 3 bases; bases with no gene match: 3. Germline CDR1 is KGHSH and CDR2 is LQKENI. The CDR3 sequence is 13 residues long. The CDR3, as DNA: TGTGCCAGCTCACCCCAGGGAGGGGAGACCCAGTACTTC. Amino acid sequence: CASSPQGGETQYF.

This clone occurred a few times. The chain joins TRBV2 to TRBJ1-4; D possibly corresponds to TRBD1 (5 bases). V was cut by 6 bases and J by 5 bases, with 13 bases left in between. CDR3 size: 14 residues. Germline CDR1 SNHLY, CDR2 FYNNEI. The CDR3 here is CASSAGQRNEKLFF. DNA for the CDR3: TGTGCCAGCAGCGCCGGACAACGCAATGAAAAACTGTTTTTT. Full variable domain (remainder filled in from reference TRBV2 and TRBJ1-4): EPEVTQTPSHQVTQMGQEVILRCVPISNHLYFYWYRQILGQKVEFLVSFYNNEISEKSEIFDDQFSVERPDGSNFTLKIRSTKLEDSAMYFCASSAGQRNEKLFFGSGTQLSVL.

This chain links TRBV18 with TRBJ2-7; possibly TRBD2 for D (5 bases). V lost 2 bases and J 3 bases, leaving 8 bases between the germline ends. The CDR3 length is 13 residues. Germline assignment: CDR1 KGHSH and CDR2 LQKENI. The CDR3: CASSPEGFYEQYF. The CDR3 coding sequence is TGTGCCAGCTCACCAGAGGGTTTCTACGAGCAGTACTTC.

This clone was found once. The CDR3, as DNA: TGTGCCAGCAGCTTCGGACATCCGAACACTGAAGCTTTCTTT. Translated: CASSFGHPNTEAFF. The chain couples TRBV7-8 to TRBJ1-1, with D perhaps matching TRBD1 (5 bases). The germline V gene encodes CDR1 SGHVS and CDR2 FQNEAQ. This CDR3 has 14 amino acids. V was pared by 3 bases and J by 1 base, with 9 bases between. The full variable domain, its missing parts supplied by reference TRBV7-8 and TRBJ1-1, is GAGVSQSPRYKVAKRGQDVALRCDPISGHVSLFWYQQALGQGPEFLTYFQNEAQLDKSGLPSDRFFAERPEGSVSTLKIQRTQQEDSAVYLCASSFGHPNTEAFFGQGTRLTVV.

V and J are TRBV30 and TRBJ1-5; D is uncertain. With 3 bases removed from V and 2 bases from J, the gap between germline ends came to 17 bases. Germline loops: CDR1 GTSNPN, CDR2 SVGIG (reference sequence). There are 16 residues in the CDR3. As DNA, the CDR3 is TGTGCCTGGAGCCCCACTTCCCCTCTGGGCAATCAGCCCCAGCATTTT. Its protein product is CAWSPTSPLGNQPQHF.

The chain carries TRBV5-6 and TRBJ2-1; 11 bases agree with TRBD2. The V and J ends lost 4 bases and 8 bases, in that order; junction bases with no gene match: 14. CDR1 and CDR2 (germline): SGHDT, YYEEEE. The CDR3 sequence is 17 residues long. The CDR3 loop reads CASSPVVAGGPWDEQFF. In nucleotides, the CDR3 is TGTGCCAGCAGCCCCGTGGTAGCGGGAGGGCCTTGGGATGAGCAGTTCTTC. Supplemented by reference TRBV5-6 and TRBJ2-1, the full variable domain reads DAGVTQSPTHLIKTRGQQVTLRCSPKSGHDTVSWYQQALGQGPQFIFQYYEEEERQRGNFPDRFSGHQFPNYSSELNVNALLLGDSALYLCASSPVVAGGPWDEQFFGPGTRLTVL.

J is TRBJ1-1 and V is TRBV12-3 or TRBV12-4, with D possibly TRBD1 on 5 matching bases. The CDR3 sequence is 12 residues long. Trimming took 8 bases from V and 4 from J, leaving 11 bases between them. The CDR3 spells CASGQGTTEAFF. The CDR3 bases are TGTGCCAGCGGGCAGGGAACCACTGAAGCTTTCTTT.

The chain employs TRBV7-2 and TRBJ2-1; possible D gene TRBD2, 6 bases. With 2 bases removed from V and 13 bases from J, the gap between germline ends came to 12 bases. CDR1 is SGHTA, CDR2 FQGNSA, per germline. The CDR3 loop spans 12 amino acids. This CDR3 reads CASSLSLALQFF. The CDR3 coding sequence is TGTGCCAGCAGCTTATCTCTAGCGTTACAGTTCTTC.

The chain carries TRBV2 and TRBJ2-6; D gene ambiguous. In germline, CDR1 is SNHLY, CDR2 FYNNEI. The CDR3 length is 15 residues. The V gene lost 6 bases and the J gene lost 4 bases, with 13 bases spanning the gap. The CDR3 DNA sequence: TGTGCCAGCAGGCCACCGGGTTCAGGGGCCAACGTCCTGACTTTC. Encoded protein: CASRPPGSGANVLTF.

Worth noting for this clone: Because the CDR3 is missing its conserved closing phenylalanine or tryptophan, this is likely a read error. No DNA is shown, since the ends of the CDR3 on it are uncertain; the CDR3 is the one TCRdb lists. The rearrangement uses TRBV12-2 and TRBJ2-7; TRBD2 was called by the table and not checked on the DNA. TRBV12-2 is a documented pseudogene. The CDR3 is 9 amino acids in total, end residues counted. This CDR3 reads CASRYDPEN.

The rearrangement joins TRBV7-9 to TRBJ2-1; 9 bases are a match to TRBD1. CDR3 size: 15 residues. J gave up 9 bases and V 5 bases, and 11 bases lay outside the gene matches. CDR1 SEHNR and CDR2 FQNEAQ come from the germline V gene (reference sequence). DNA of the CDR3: TGTGCCAGCAGCAGGAGACAGGGGGGTGACGCTGAGCAGTTCTTC. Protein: CASSRRQGGDAEQFF.

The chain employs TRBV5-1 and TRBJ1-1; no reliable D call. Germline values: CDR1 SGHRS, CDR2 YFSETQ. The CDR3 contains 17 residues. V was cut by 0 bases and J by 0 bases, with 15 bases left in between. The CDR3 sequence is CASSLGHLVGMNTEAFF. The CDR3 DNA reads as TGCGCCAGCAGCTTGGGGCACCTAGTGGGTATGAACACTGAAGCTTTCTTT.

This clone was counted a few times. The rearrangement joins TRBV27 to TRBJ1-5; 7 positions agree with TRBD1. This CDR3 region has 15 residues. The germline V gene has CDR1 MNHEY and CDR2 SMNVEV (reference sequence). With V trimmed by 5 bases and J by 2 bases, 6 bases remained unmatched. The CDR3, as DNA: TGTGCCAGCAGTGTTGACAGGGTGGGCAATCAGCCCCAGCATTTT. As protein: CASSVDRVGNQPQHF.

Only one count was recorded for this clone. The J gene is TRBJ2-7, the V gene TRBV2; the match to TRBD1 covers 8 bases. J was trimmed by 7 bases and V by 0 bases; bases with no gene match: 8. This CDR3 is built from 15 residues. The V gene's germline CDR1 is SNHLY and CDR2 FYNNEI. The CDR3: CASSEASTGGPEQYF. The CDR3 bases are TGTGCCAGCAGTGAAGCGTCTACAGGGGGTCCGGAGCAGTACTTC.

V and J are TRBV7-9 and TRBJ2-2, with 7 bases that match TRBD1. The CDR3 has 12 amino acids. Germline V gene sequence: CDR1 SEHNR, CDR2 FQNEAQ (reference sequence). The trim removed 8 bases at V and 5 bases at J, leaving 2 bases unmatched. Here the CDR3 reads CASDRATGELFF. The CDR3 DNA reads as TGTGCCAGCGACAGGGCTACCGGGGAGCTGTTTTTT.